The T cell receptor beta chain described here comes from a study of blood T cell repertoires in COVID-19. Study-level information: Material from acute and convalescent COVID-19 was sourced from the United States, Italy and Spain. The cDNA or gDNA used as material had been derived from T cells, B-cell-depleted T cells, or PBMCs.

Authors' data handling: Nucleated cell number was recorded as an estimate derived from reference gene primer amplification. TCRdb keeps only in-frame clones here, not all; method: immunoSEQ multiplex PCR. The V and J calls and clone size were taken over from that table, and D and trimming were inferred from the DNA. The sample gives about 100,000 clones, just under 80% of which show up once; around a third is in the top ten. V lost 0 bases to trimming and J lost 7 bases, with 12 bases between them. The germline CDR1 and CDR2 sequences are GTSNPN and SVGIG (reference sequence). The CDR3 sequence is 14 residues long.

Sequenced material: peripheral blood. The sequence was obtained from a man between 65 and 85 years old with active or convalescent COVID-19. V and J are TRBV30 and TRBJ1-4, with D perhaps TRBD1 (5 bases). CDR3 in DNA: TGTGCCTGGAGTGTACCAGGGATGGGTGAAAAACTGTTTTTT. Encoded protein: CAWSVPGMGEKLFF.